The 25 T cell receptor beta chains below were found in one sample sequenced in a study of Graves' ophthalmopathy and Graves' hyperthyroidism. Investigators amplified TCR beta CDR3 regions from RNA transcripts. First-round RT-PCR with HTBI primers preceded a second-round multiplex PCR. TCRdb processed the multiplex PCR reads anew with MiXCR; each CDR3 protein has one entry. The repertoire has 650,000 to 900,000 distinct CDR3 sequences, roughly 40% of them found once; the top ten carry 35% to 55%. Sequenced: peripheral blood. These receptors all stem from an adult man with Graves' ophthalmopathy.

DNA for the CDR3: TGTGCTAGTGGTTTGGGGCAGCTCTCTGGAAACACCATATATTTT. Amino acid sequence: CASGLGQLSGNTIYF. The V call is TRBV12-3 or TRBV12-4, the J call TRBJ1-3, with D tentatively TRBD1 (5 bases). The CDR3 is made up of 15 amino acids.

This clonotype was observed a single time. V gene TRBV19 combines with J gene TRBJ2-2; tentatively, D is TRBD1 (5 bases). Germline CDR1 and CDR2: LNHDA and SQIVND (reference sequence). The CDR3 loop spans 13 amino acids. Trimming removed 11 bases at V and 4 bases at J, with 14 bases between. In DNA, the CDR3 is TGTGCCGGCCTGGGCAGGGCCACCGGGGAGCTGTTTTTT. It yields the protein CAGLGRATGELFF. Complete variable domain (other parts from reference TRBV19 and TRBJ2-2): DGGITQSPKYLFRKEGQNVTLSCEQNLNHDAMYWYRQDPGQGLRLIYYSQIVNDFQKGDIAEGYSVSREKKESFPLTVTSAQKNPTAFYLCAGLGRATGELFFGEGSRLTVL.

This chain links TRBV19 with TRBJ2-7; D is undetermined. V dropped 6 bases and J dropped 0 bases, with 12 bases sitting between them. The germline gives CDR1 LNHDA, CDR2 SQIVND (reference sequence). The CDR3 is 14 amino acids. The CDR3 bases are TGTGCCAGTAGCACCGGGTTCCGCTCCTACGAGCAGTACTTC. Residues: CASSTGFRSYEQYF. The whole variable domain, filled in from reference TRBV19 and TRBJ2-7, reads DGGITQSPKYLFRKEGQNVTLSCEQNLNHDAMYWYRQDPGQGLRLIYYSQIVNDFQKGDIAEGYSVSREKKESFPLTVTSAQKNPTAFYLCASSTGFRSYEQYFGPGTRLTVT.

Many counts were recorded for this clonotype. The genes are TRBV10-3 and TRBJ1-1; 7 nucleotides line up with TRBD1. Germline CDR1 is ENHRY and CDR2 is SYGVKD. J was trimmed by 3 bases and V by 6 bases; bases with no gene match: 7. The CDR3 is 14 amino acids. The CDR3 DNA reads as TGTGCCATCAGCAGAAGGACAGGAGACACTGAAGCTTTCTTT. Translation: CAISRRTGDTEAFF.

The chain has TRBV7-2 and TRBJ2-7; 8 nucleotides agree with TRBD2. V shed 2 bases, J shed 6 bases, and the junction held 9 bases outside the gene matches. Germline V lookup: CDR1 SGHTA, CDR2 FQGNSA. The CDR3 runs 15 residues. CDR3 DNA: TGTGCCAGCAGCTTAACCCAGCGGGAGATCGGCGAGCAGTACTTC. Residues: CASSLTQREIGEQYF.

The rearrangement uses TRBV20-1 and TRBJ1-6; D may be TRBD1 (6 bases). CDR3 length: 14 residues. The germline CDR1 and CDR2 sequences are DFQATT and SNEGSKA (reference sequence). The V end lost 6 bases, the J end lost 6 bases, and 15 bases lay between the germline ends. The CDR3 loop reads CSAPHRATNSPLHF. Written as DNA, the CDR3 is TGCAGTGCGCCCCACAGGGCCACTAATTCACCCCTCCACTTT.

This clonotype was seen only once. CDR3 protein: CASSLGGSGEFYGYTF. For the CDR3, the DNA is TGTGCCAGCAGCCTGGGGGGCTCCGGGGAATTCTATGGCTACACCTTC. The rearrangement uses TRBV13 and TRBJ1-2; weak D call: TRBD1 (6 bases). Trimming removed 5 bases at V and 4 bases at J, with 20 bases between. CDR1 and CDR2 (germline): PRHDT, FYEKMQ (reference sequence). The length of the CDR3 is 16 residues.

The V call is TRBV19, the J call TRBJ2-2, with a weak D call TRBD2 (5 bases). The CDR3 has 15 residues. Trimming took off 9 bases at V and 6 bases at J, with 20 bases between the two ends. The germline V gene has CDR1 LNHDA and CDR2 SQIVND (reference sequence). The CDR3 sequence: CASSSTLDSAGELFF. The CDR3 bases are TGTGCCAGCAGCTCTACCTTGGATAGCGCCGGGGAGCTGTTTTTT.

This clonotype was detected a few times. The chain couples TRBV7-9 to TRBJ2-5; possibly TRBD1 for D (6 bases). V dropped 1 base and J dropped 2 bases, with 20 bases sitting between them. CDR3 length equals 18 residues. The germline V gene encodes CDR1 SEHNR and CDR2 FQNEAQ (reference sequence). DNA for the CDR3: TGTGCCAGCAGCTTAGAGGGGGTCAGGGCACCGTTTCAAGAGACCCAGTACTTC. This codes for CASSLEGVRAPFQETQYF. The full variable domain, rest sourced from reference TRBV7-9 and TRBJ2-5, is DTGVSQNPRHKITKRGQNVTFRCDPISEHNRLYWYRQTLGQGPEFLTYFQNEAQLEKSRLLSDRFSAERPKGSFSTLEIQRTEQGDSAMYLCASSLEGVRAPFQETQYFGPGTRLLVL.

The chain is built from TRBV15 and TRBJ1-6, with D maybe TRBD1 (5 bases). The CDR3 is made up of 15 amino acids. CDR1 is LNHNV, CDR2 YYDKDF, per germline (reference sequence). Trimming cost V 1 base and J 7 bases, with 11 bases left between them. The CDR3 spells CATSRARDGNSPLHF. The CDR3 DNA reads TGTGCCACCAGCAGAGCTCGGGACGGAAATTCACCCCTCCACTTT.

This clonotype was seen a few times. CDR3 coding DNA: TGTGCCAGCAGCCGCCACAGGGGCTACGAGCAGTACTTC. It yields the protein CASSRHRGYEQYF. The J gene is TRBJ2-7, the V gene TRBV5-4; the match to TRBD1 covers 7 bases. The germline V gene encodes CDR1 SGHNT and CDR2 YYREEE (reference sequence). Germline trimming cut 4 bases from V and 3 bases from J; bases unmatched to any gene: 4. The CDR3 sequence is 13 residues long.

The chain combines TRBV7-9 with TRBJ1-4; D gene unclear. Germline V gene lookup returns CDR1 SEHNR and CDR2 FQNEAQ (reference sequence). The CDR3 spans 15 residues. V lost 4 bases and J lost 8, with 17 bases in between. CDR3 DNA: TGTGCCAGCAGCTCAGGACCATCCCGGCGAGAAAAACTGTTTTTT. This sequence encodes CASSSGPSRREKLFF.

The CDR3 is CSARDTANGYTF. In DNA form, the CDR3 reads TGCAGTGCTAGAGATACGGCGAATGGCTACACCTTC. The V call is TRBV20-1, the J call TRBJ1-2; the D is unclear. The CDR3 is 12 amino acids. With 0 bases removed from V and 6 bases from J, the gap between germline ends came to 8 bases. The germline V gene has CDR1 DFQATT and CDR2 SNEGSKA (reference sequence).

This clonotype was seen ten or more times. The CDR3 nucleotides are TGTGCCAGCAGCTTAGCGTTGGAGGGTGGTGAAAAACTGTTTTTT. Amino acid sequence: CASSLALEGGEKLFF. The V call is TRBV7-8, the J call TRBJ1-4, with D uncertain. Germline V CDR1 and CDR2: SGHVS, FQNEAQ. V lost 0 bases to trimming and J lost 7 bases, with 12 bases between them. This CDR3 region has 15 residues.

This clonotype was seen a handful of times. The chain employs TRBV7-9 and TRBJ2-7, with a weak D call TRBD1 (5 bases). The V gene's germline CDR1 is SEHNR and CDR2 FQNEAQ (reference sequence). CDR3 length: 14 amino acids. V shed 3 bases and J shed 6 bases, with 15 bases lying between them. CDR3 sequence: CASSLEGALREQYF. In DNA form, the CDR3 reads TGTGCCAGCAGCTTGGAAGGGGCTCTACGCGAGCAGTACTTC.

This sequence joins TRBV5-6 and TRBJ1-6; D unclear. Germline-derived CDR1 and CDR2 are SGHDT and YYEEEE. V was shortened by 3 bases and J by 5 bases, with 9 bases between the two germline ends. The CDR3 is 14 residues long. CDR3 protein: CASSSTVNNSPLHF. DNA of the CDR3: TGTGCCAGCAGCTCAACAGTTAATAATTCACCCCTCCACTTT.

The rearrangement joins TRBV9 to TRBJ2-3, with a weak D call TRBD1 (5 bases). V dropped 0 bases and J dropped 0 bases, with 11 bases sitting between them. Germline values: CDR1 SGDLS, CDR2 YYNGEE. This CDR3 has 16 residues. The CDR3 here is CASSVGRQPSTDTQYF. The CDR3 DNA reads as TGTGCCAGCAGCGTAGGCCGACAGCCTAGCACAGATACGCAGTATTTT.

The gene calls are TRBV7-6 and TRBJ1-1; TRBD1 agrees at 7 bases. The germline V gene has CDR1 SGHVS and CDR2 FNYEAQ. V gave up 4 bases and J gave up 4 bases; unmatched junction bases: 12. The CDR3 has 16 amino acids. CDR3: CASSSPGRGRSTEAFF. The CDR3 DNA sequence: TGTGCCAGCAGCTCCCCGGGTAGGGGGCGTAGCACTGAAGCTTTCTTT. The entire variable domain, with the rest obtained from reference TRBV7-6 and TRBJ1-1, is as follows: GAGVSQSPRYKVTKRGQDVALRCDPISGHVSLYWYRQALGQGPEFLTYFNYEAQQDKSGLPNDRFSAERPEGSISTLTIQRTEQRDSAMYRCASSSPGRGRSTEAFFGQGTRLTVV.

Only a few counts were recorded for this clonotype. The chain combines TRBV5-4 with TRBJ2-7; 7 bases are shared with TRBD1. The CDR3 has 15 amino acids. V lost 4 bases to trimming and J lost 5 bases; unmatched junction nucleotides: 12. Germline assignment: CDR1 SGHNT and CDR2 YYREEE (reference sequence). CDR3 nucleotides: TGTGCCAGCAGCATACCGACAGGGTCTCGTCACGAGCAGTACTTC. This translates into CASSIPTGSRHEQYF.

This clonotype was counted at least ten times. This sequence joins TRBV10-3 and TRBJ1-2; D may be TRBD1 (6 bases). Per germline, CDR1 ENHRY and CDR2 SYGVKD. V was pared by 10 bases and J by 3 bases, with 18 bases between. CDR3 size: 14 residues. The CDR3: CATREGGGDYGYTF. CDR3 DNA sequence: TGTGCCACCAGAGAAGGGGGAGGCGACTATGGCTACACCTTC.

The V gene is TRBV7-2, the J gene TRBJ1-4; a possible D gene is TRBD1 (5 bases). Germline-derived CDR1 and CDR2 are SGHTA and FQGNSA. CDR3 length: 15 residues. V was cut by 2 bases and J by 5 bases, with 12 bases left in between. This chain's CDR3 is CASSLRPGLNEKLFF. The CDR3 bases are TGTGCCAGCAGCTTAAGGCCGGGGCTGAATGAAAAACTGTTTTTT.

V and J are TRBV10-3 and TRBJ1-3, with 8 nucleotides matching TRBD1. V lost 10 bases, J lost 3 bases, and 8 bases stayed unmatched. CDR3 length: 14 amino acids. CDR1 and CDR2 (germline): ENHRY, SYGVKD. CDR3 nucleotides: TGTGCCAGCAGAGCAGGGGGCGATGGAAACACCATATATTTT. This sequence encodes CASRAGGDGNTIYF.

Only a few counts were recorded for this clonotype. The chain has TRBV20-1 and TRBJ1-6; D remains unclear. Germline values: CDR1 DFQATT, CDR2 SNEGSKA (reference sequence). V was trimmed by 6 bases and J by 4 bases, leaving 16 bases between them. The CDR3 is 15 residues long. CDR3 sequence: CSALGPPVYNSPLHF. The CDR3 DNA follows: TGCAGTGCCCTCGGGCCGCCTGTGTATAATTCACCCCTCCACTTT.

With respect to this clonotype: A read error is possible here, since a much larger clone lies one base away. The chain combines TRBV10-3 with TRBJ2-3; D could derive from TRBD1 or TRBD2 (5 bases each). The CDR3 has 13 residues. Per the germline V gene, CDR1 is ENHRY and CDR2 is SYGVKD. The V gene lost 11 bases and the J gene lost 0 bases, with 12 bases spanning the gap. This chain's CDR3 is CAVGAGSTDTQYF. The CDR3 DNA reads TGTGCCGTCGGGGCAGGGAGCACAGATACGCAGTATTTT.

This clonotype came up a few times. The rearrangement uses TRBV12-3 or TRBV12-4 and TRBJ2-5, with D possibly matching TRBD2 (6 bases). Trimming took off 6 bases at V and 5 bases at J, with 13 bases between the two ends. The CDR3 has 13 residues. The CDR3, as DNA: TGTGCCAGCAGCTGGGGGGTTGGGGAGACCCAGTACTTC. Protein product: CASSWGVGETQYF.